These 5 T cell receptor beta chains were all obtained from the same sample, sequenced in a study of blood T cell repertoires in COVID-19 (dated by TCRdb to about 2020). Receptors were amplified or captured by the immunoSEQ multiplex PCR assay. In its TCRdb copy, this immuneACCESS table keeps in-frame sequences only and misses some clones. Where compared with another copy, unresolved V genes explain less than half of these, and the others have no known cause. Across this sample there are 160,000 or so clones, with approximately 88% seen only once. The ten largest clones take up roughly 1.4% of the sample. Sequenced material: peripheral blood. These receptors were collected from a woman in her fifties or sixties with acute or convalescent COVID-19.

The J gene is TRBJ2-1, the V gene TRBV18; 8 bases align to TRBD1. V dropped 3 bases and J dropped 4; count of bases not matched to a gene: 5. The CDR3 sequence is 15 residues long. Germline V CDR1 and CDR2: KGHSH, LQKENI. CDR3 in amino acids: CASSPQTGEYNEQFF. The CDR3 bases are TGTGCCAGCTCACCCCAGACAGGGGAATACAATGAGCAGTTCTTC.

The CDR3 region has the DNA TGCAGTGCTAGTCGCCAGGGGTCGATGGAGACCCAGTACTTC. This encodes CSASRQGSMETQYF. The chain employs TRBV20-1 and TRBJ2-5; D is possibly TRBD1 (6 bases). The length of the CDR3 is 14 residues. Trimming removed 3 bases at V and 5 bases at J, with 16 bases between. From germline, CDR1 is DFQATT and CDR2 SNEGSKA (reference sequence).

This clone was seen once. The chain is built from TRBV19 and TRBJ2-1; the D gene is possibly TRBD1 (6 bases). The CDR3 is made up of 13 amino acids. Germline V lookup: CDR1 LNHDA, CDR2 SQIVND (reference sequence). V shed 5 bases and J shed 8 bases, with 13 bases lying between them. The CDR3 DNA is TGTGCCAGTAGTCGGGACCAGGGGCATGAGCAGTTCTTC. This encodes CASSRDQGHEQFF.

The rearrangement joins TRBV14 to TRBJ2-1; 10 positions match TRBD1. Germline loops: CDR1 SGHDN, CDR2 FVKESK. The CDR3 is 17 amino acids. The junction had 15 bases not matched to a gene; V was cut back by 3 bases and J by 10 bases. CDR3 sequence (DNA): TGTGCCAGCAGCCACGCCTCGGGACAGGGGCGGCGTGGAGAGCAGTTCTTC. It yields the protein CASSHASGQGRRGEQFF.

This rearrangement joins TRBV10-1 to TRBJ1-1; a possible D gene is TRBD1 (6 bases). The germline V and J ends were trimmed by 4 bases and 4 bases, with 16 bases remaining between them. CDR1 is WNHNN, CDR2 SYGVQD, per germline (reference sequence). This CDR3 comprises 15 residues. As DNA, the CDR3 is TGCGCCAGCAGTGGGGGGCGGGAGGGAGCCACTGAAGCTTTCTTT. Its protein is CASSGGREGATEAFF.